The rows below give T cell receptor beta chains drawn from one sample of a study of cytomegalovirus exposure and HLA in healthy donors. Sequencing used immunoSEQ multiplex PCR; TCRdb keeps in-frame clones, though not all of them. Of 130,000 to 150,000 clones listed, 65% to 85% are singletons. The sequenced sample consisted of PBMCs. The receptors stem from a woman aged 40 to 49 in good health and CMV-seropositive. Each CDR3 is given with its conserved first and last residue. D genes are given only for firm matches. Size is omitted from some rows. Given values are once, few, many or a class for expanded clones.

cdr3_length j_call clone_size d_call v_call cdr3_aa cdr3_nt
14 TRBJ1-1 NA TRBD1 TRBV9 CASSPQGVNTEAFF TGTGCCAGCAGCCCCCAGGGGGTGAACACTGAAGCTTTCTTT
14 TRBJ2-3 NA TRBD1 TRBV19 CASSTTGVTDTQYF TGTGCCAGTAGTACGACAGGGGTCACAGATACGCAGTATTTT
13 TRBJ1-2 NA NA TRBV4-1 CASSPPLNYGYTF TGCGCCAGCAGCCCCCCCCTTAACTATGGCTACACCTTC
15 TRBJ1-5 NA TRBD1 TRBV19 CASKTGTGVFQPQHF TGTGCCAGTAAGACCGGGACAGGGGTCTTTCAGCCCCAGCATTTT
15 TRBJ2-3 few NA TRBV4-1 CASSQDNVAADTQYF TGCGCCAGCAGCCAAGATAACGTGGCGGCGGATACGCAGTATTTT
15 TRBJ2-7 NA TRBD1 TRBV7-3 CASSLGGTGSYEQYF TGTGCCAGCAGCTTAGGGGGGACAGGTTCCTACGAGCAGTACTTC
16 TRBJ2-1 many NA TRBV7-9 CASSPRGGTSYNEQFF TGTGCCAGCAGCCCGAGGGGGGGAACCTCCTACAATGAGCAGTTCTTC
14 TRBJ1-2 NA NA TRBV28 CASREPGAAVGYTF TGTGCCAGCAGGGAACCGGGAGCCGCGGTGGGCTACACCTTC
13 TRBJ2-5 once NA TRBV2 CASSQVQGRTQYF TGTGCCAGCAGTCAAGTACAGGGTCGGACCCAGTACTTC
14 TRBJ1-1 NA NA TRBV5-5 CASSQGHANTEAFF TGTGCCAGCAGCCAGGGACACGCGAACACTGAAGCTTTCTTT
15 TRBJ2-7 NA TRBD2 TRBV6-1 CASSEASGGAYEQYF TGTGCCAGCAGTGAAGCTAGCGGGGGGGCCTACGAGCAGTACTTC
15 TRBJ1-5 NA NA TRBV5-5 CASSLFSGSNQPQHF TGTGCCAGCAGCTTATTTTCGGGGAGCAATCAGCCCCAGCATTTT
14 TRBJ1-1 NA NA TRBV5-4 CASRTGQPNTEAFF TGTGCCAGCAGGACGGGACAACCGAACACTGAAGCTTTCTTT
14 TRBJ2-2 few NA TRBV6-1 CASRLQGLAGELFF TGTGCCAGCAGACTGCAGGGATTGGCCGGGGAGCTGTTTTTT
13 TRBJ2-7 NA NA TRBV6-5 CASRPTATYEQYF TGTGCCAGCAGGCCGACAGCTACCTACGAGCAGTACTTC
15 TRBJ2-5 NA NA TRBV9 CASSVAPVRGETQYF TGTGCCAGCAGCGTAGCCCCCGTAAGGGGTGAGACCCAGTACTTC
14 TRBJ1-1 NA TRBD1 TRBV30 CAWRTGGANTEAFF TGTGCCTGGAGGACAGGGGGCGCGAACACTGAAGCTTTCTTT
20 TRBJ2-1 NA TRBD2 TRBV15 CATSRDRSLAGARSYNEQFF TGTGCCACCAGCAGAGATAGGAGTCTAGCGGGGGCCCGCTCCTACAATGAGCAGTTCTTC
15 TRBJ2-7 NA TRBD2 TRBV9 CASSVDSGASYEQYF TGTGCCAGCAGCGTAGATAGCGGGGCCTCCTACGAGCAGTACTTC
14 TRBJ2-7 NA NA TRBV19 CASSMSRSSYEQYF TGTGCCAGTAGTATGAGCAGGTCGTCCTACGAGCAGTACTTC
13 TRBJ2-3 NA TRBD1 TRBV7-9 CASETGAADTQYF TGTGCCAGCGAGACAGGGGCCGCAGATACGCAGTATTTT